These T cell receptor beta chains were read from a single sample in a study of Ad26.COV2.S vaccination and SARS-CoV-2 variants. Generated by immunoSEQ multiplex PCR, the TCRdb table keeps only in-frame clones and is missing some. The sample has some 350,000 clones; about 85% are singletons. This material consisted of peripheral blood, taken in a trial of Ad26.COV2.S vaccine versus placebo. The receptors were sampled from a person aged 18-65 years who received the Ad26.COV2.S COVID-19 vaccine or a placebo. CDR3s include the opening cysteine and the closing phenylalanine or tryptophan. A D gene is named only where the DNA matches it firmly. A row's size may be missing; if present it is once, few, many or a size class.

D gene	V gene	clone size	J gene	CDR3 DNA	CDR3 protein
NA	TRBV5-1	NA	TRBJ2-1	TGCGCCAGCAGCCTCCTAGAACCCTCGGCCACTGAGCAGTTCTTC	CASSLLEPSATEQFF
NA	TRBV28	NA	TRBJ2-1	TGTGCCAGCAGTCTAAACAGGGTTGAGCAGTTCTTC	CASSLNRVEQFF
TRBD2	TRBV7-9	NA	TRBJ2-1	TGTGCCACCGAAGCGGGGTTTCCCAATGAGCAGTTCTTC	CATEAGFPNEQFF
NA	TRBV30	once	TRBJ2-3	TGTGCCTGGAGTGTACTGGCTAGCGGCACAGATACGCAGTATTTT	CAWSVLASGTDTQYF
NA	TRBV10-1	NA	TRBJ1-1	TGCGCCAGCAGTGCGGCTGGGGAGAACACTGAAGCTTTCTTT	CASSAAGENTEAFF
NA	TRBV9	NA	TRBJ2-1	TGTGCCAGCAGCGAAGGGGGGGGCTGGAATGAGCAGTTCTTC	CASSEGGGWNEQFF
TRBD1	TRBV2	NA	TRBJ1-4	TGTGCCAGCAGTGCCGGGACAGGGCTGAGCGGTGAAAAACTGTTTTTT	CASSAGTGLSGEKLFF
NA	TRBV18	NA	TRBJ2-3	TGTGCCAGCTCACCCGGGACCAAGAACATTGCGGATACGCAGTATTTT	CASSPGTKNIADTQYF
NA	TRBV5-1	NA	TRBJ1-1	TGCGCCAGCAGCTTGGCCCAGGGATGGGAGGACACTGAAGCTTTCTTT	CASSLAQGWEDTEAFF
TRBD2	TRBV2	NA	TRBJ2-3	TGTGCCAGCAGTGATAATGTATTAGGACTAGCGGGAGAAGATACGCAGTATTTT	CASSDNVLGLAGEDTQYF